Many counts were recorded for the clone carrying this T cell receptor beta chain. As yet, its antigen is unknown. The sample is drawn from a study of regulatory T cells in long-lasting Graves disease. As for time point: newly diagnosed GD, antithyroid drugs for less than 3 months. Following extraction of RNA from PBMCs, that RNA was used to make the TCR library. Overall study findings and caveats: Persistent Graves' patients showed reduced TCR diversity versus newly diagnosed patients. Among persistent patients, a larger number of public clonotypes were shared (roughly 2,900) than among newly diagnosed patients (approximately 970).

Trimming removed 3 bases at V and 1 base at J, with 3 bases between. The germline gives CDR1 LGHDT, CDR2 YNNKEL (reference sequence). The CDR3 length is 12 residues. Library construction for TCR beta used iRepertoire HTBI primers and Arm-PCR of CDR3 regions. Per the study methods: About 62 TRBV and roughly 15 TRBJ segments were identified across samples. TCRdb independently ran MiXCR on the multiplex PCR reads; one entry per CDR3 protein. The V and J calls and clone size are TCRdb's, not the authors'. This sample has 250,000 to 300,000 distinct CDR3 sequences; around 19% occur once, and the top ten carry about 15%. These records were also assigned to another study, of T cells in Graves' hyperthyroidism and ophthalmopathy.

V and J are TRBV3-1 and TRBJ1-1; D is uncertain. The sequenced sample was peripheral blood mononuclear cells (PBMCs), obtained at new diagnosis, from a patient treated with antithyroid drugs. The sequence was collected from a woman aged 30 to 39 with Graves disease. The CDR3 nucleotides read TGTGCCAGCAGCCATCCGAACACTGAAGCTTTCTTT. It is translated as CASSHPNTEAFF.